This TCR beta chain was identified during a study of T cells in Graves' hyperthyroidism and ophthalmopathy (dated by TCRdb to between 2019 and 2020). A note on the overall study: Peripheral blood was sampled at the time of initial diagnosis, prior to any treatment. To identify TCR V-J signatures that set the groups apart, the researchers used a discovery cohort of 90 to 100 patients, made up of about 44 with Graves' ophthalmopathy and 55 to 65 with stable Graves' hyperthyroidism. Whether ophthalmopathy could be predicted prospectively was tested in an independent validation cohort made up of 18 to 20 hyperthyroidism patients plus 17 patients who later progressed to ophthalmopathy. For training and testing, the 80 to 100 patients in the discovery cohort were randomly divided in a 7:3 ratio. In addition, the study compared T-cell repertoires in thyroid tissue and in blood from over 5 Graves' hyperthyroidism patients. After sampling, hyperthyroidism patients received methimazole starting at 30 mg daily, and ophthalmopathy patients received high-dose intravenous methylprednisolone. The paper describes TCR Vbeta CDR3 sequencing of 120 to 150 peripheral blood samples, made up of 43 ophthalmopathy patients, 70 to 75 hyperthyroidism patients and 17 progressor patients. Overall study results and their limits: No statistical method was used to set the sample size in advance, and investigators knew the group allocation. In validation, the model predicted progression to ophthalmopathy with around 71% sensitivity and approximately 74% specificity, a median of around 6.6 months before onset. Most expanded thyroid clonotypes (frequency above 0.001) were also detected in blood, suggesting blood repertoires may reflect thyroid immune responses. Ophthalmopathy was separated from stable hyperthyroidism by a 13 V-J signature model, with 85% to 90% sensitivity and roughly 84% specificity obtained in cross-validation and 80%/75% obtained in testing.

This clonotype showed up many times. Its antigen specificity is not known. Nothing much larger sits one base from this clone, and base qualities are not available. A distance of 11 bases separates the germline ends of V and J, which lose 5 bases and 0 bases respectively. CDR1 is given as SGHRS and CDR2 as YFSETQ, both from the germline V gene. The CDR3 spans 14 residues, from the cysteine through the phenylalanine. Here the CDR3 DNA is all that survives: 42 bases in frame from base 1. A patient counted as having stable Graves' hyperthyroidism if no progression to ophthalmopathy occurred over 18 months of follow-up. The hyperthyroidism patients were between 18 and 65 years old and newly diagnosed, with a disease duration of less than 2 months. Any patient with an uncontrolled infection, another autoimmune disease, pregnancy or lactation was excluded. Clinical symptoms, serum thyroxine and TRAb, thyroid ultrasound, and orbital computed tomography formed the basis for the diagnoses. Ficoll-Paque density gradient centrifugation was used to isolate PBMCs from around 10 ml of fresh peripheral blood. Trizol reagent was used to extract total RNA, and RNA quality was then checked on an Agilent 2100 Bioanalyzer.

The TCR beta CDR3 regions were amplified from the RNA transcripts. For the first round of RT-PCR on the TCR CDR3, the HTBI primer set was used together with the Qiagen OneStep RT-PCR kit. The libraries were constructed in a second round of multiplex PCR and then size-selected and purified. The libraries were sequenced on an Illumina HiSeq2000 using paired-end 100 bp reads. The study's processing was this. SOAPnuke was used to process the raw data, throwing out any read that contained adapters or uncalled bases, had a mean Phred below 15, or lacked an exact constant-primer or identifier match. COPE v1.2.5 was used to merge high-quality paired reads, and clonotypes were defined as unique nucleotide sequences. MiTCR v1.1 was used to align the clonotypes against IMGT TRBV, TRBD and TRBJ reference segments. The analysis included only V-J combinations with a frequency above 0.0001, which together covered 99% to 99.2% of the repertoires. A TCS score was defined as the ratio of F50 (clonal expansion) to E x V (chaos), with BLOSUM62-based TCRdist applied between CDR3 peptides within each V-J. Welch's t-statistics and random forest reduced several hundred V-J features to 13, which were used in a naive Bayes classifier (R e1071). TCRdb itself trimmed the public reads at Q25 with fastp, ran MiXCR and retained productive beta chains. Rows with a matching CDR3 protein are joined into one entry that keeps the most common DNA and genes. Here the V and J calls rest on TCRdb's processing, not on the authors' analysis. This sample has a few hundred thousand distinct CDR3 sequences in its table, and less than 25% of those were observed once. The top ten constitute about 26% of the sample.

Sequencing input: blood. The sequence joins TRBV5-1 to TRBJ1-1; TRBD1 could be the D gene, as 6 bases match. This clonotype was sampled from a young man with Graves' hyperthyroidism. At the DNA level, the sequence is TGCGCCAGCAGAACCCAGGGGCTGAACACTGAAGCTTTCTTT. This yields the protein CASRTQGLNTEAFF.